What follows are 11 T cell receptor beta chains derived from one specimen sequenced in a study of radiation and T cells in renal cell carcinoma. Regarding time point: blood 4 weeks post-SBRT, at nephrectomy. Treatment in this sample: 15 Gy SBRT to primary tumor, nephrectomy 4 weeks later. Libraries were prepared by immunoSEQ multiplex PCR; TCRdb keeps only in-frame clonotypes and omits some of them. This table has around 78,000 clones, about 89% appearing once. The source material was blood, sampled from a patient whose treatment included radiotherapy and nephrectomy. The receptor source for this set is a woman between 70 and 85 years old with renal cell carcinoma.

The rearrangement uses TRBV6-1 and TRBJ1-2; TRBD1 aligns across 8 bases. V lost 1 base to trimming and J lost 8 bases; unmatched junction nucleotides: 6. Looked up from germline, CDR1 is MNHNS and CDR2 is SASEGT. The CDR3 runs to 14 residues. CDR3 in DNA: TGTGCCAGCAGTGAAGGACAGGGGTCGGGGGGCTACACCTTC. Translating gives CASSEGQGSGGYTF.

This chain joins TRBV15 and TRBJ2-7; tentative D call: TRBD1 (6 bases). V was pared by 0 bases and J by 6 bases, with 9 bases between. Germline V gives CDR1 LNHNV, CDR2 YYDKDF (reference sequence). The CDR3 has 13 residues. The CDR3 coding sequence is TGTGCCACCAGCAGAGAGACAGGTACCGAGCAGTACTTC. Translated: CATSRETGTEQYF.

The CDR3 region is CASSGGQTTDGYTF. The CDR3 bases are TGCGCCAGCAGCGGTGGACAGACAACCGATGGCTACACCTTC. The chain links TRBV5-1 to TRBJ1-2, with D possibly matching TRBD1 (6 bases). The germline V gene has CDR1 SGHRS and CDR2 YFSETQ. V lost 4 bases, J lost 6 bases, and 16 bases lay in between. The CDR3 loop spans 14 amino acids.

This clone was seen once. The chain uses TRBV5-5 and TRBJ2-3; D is unresolved. V gave up 2 bases and J gave up 2 bases, with 9 bases separating them. The CDR3 has 14 amino acids. Germline lookup yields CDR1 SGHKS and CDR2 YYEKEE (reference sequence). The CDR3 loop reads CASSLQTATDTQYF. Here the CDR3 DNA reads TGTGCCAGCAGCTTACAAACGGCCACAGATACGCAGTATTTT. The whole variable domain, remainder taken from reference TRBV5-5 and TRBJ2-3, is DAGVTQSPTHLIKTRGQQVTLRCSPISGHKSVSWYQQVLGQGPQFIFQYYEKEERGRGNFPDRFSARQFPNYSSELNVNALLLGDSALYLCASSLQTATDTQYFGPGTRLTVL.

The gene calls are TRBV6-5 and TRBJ2-7; D not resolved. The CDR3 has 12 amino acids. Per germline, CDR1 MNHEY and CDR2 SVGAGI. CDR3 sequence (DNA): TGTGCTACTCAGAAGACGGGCTACGAGCAGTACTTC. Its protein product is CATQKTGYEQYF.

This rearrangement joins TRBV7-8 to TRBJ2-5, with 11 bases identical to TRBD2. Germline assignment: CDR1 SGHVS and CDR2 FQNEAQ. Losses at the gene ends were 4 bases for V and 0 bases for J; bases not matched to a gene: 4. This CDR3 has 16 amino acids. CDR3 DNA: TGTGCCAGCAGCTCAACTAGCGGGGGATACCAAGAGACCCAGTACTTC. Amino acid sequence: CASSSTSGGYQETQYF. The whole variable domain, remainder taken from reference TRBV7-8 and TRBJ2-5, is GAGVSQSPRYKVAKRGQDVALRCDPISGHVSLFWYQQALGQGPEFLTYFQNEAQLDKSGLPSDRFFAERPEGSVSTLKIQRTQQEDSAVYLCASSSTSGGYQETQYFGPGTRLLVL.

The chain uses TRBV15 and TRBJ2-5; tentatively, D is TRBD1 (5 bases). The germline gives CDR1 LNHNV, CDR2 YYDKDF (reference sequence). The CDR3 extends over 15 amino acids. The germline V and J ends were trimmed by 0 bases and 5 bases, with 13 bases remaining between them. The CDR3 protein is CATSRETTQGETQYF. In nucleotides, the CDR3 is TGTGCCACCAGCAGAGAGACAACCCAGGGTGAGACCCAGTACTTC.

This chain joins TRBV14 and TRBJ2-1, with 9 positions matching TRBD2. The CDR3 is 15 amino acids. CDR1 and CDR2 from the germline V gene are SGHDN and FVKESK. The ends lost 4 bases at V and 2 bases at J; junction bases unmatched: 3. CDR3 sequence reads: CASSRGLATYNEQFF. The DNA for the CDR3 is TGTGCCAGCAGCCGGGGACTAGCCACCTACAATGAGCAGTTCTTC. Combining the CDR3 with reference TRBV14 and TRBJ2-1 gives the whole variable domain EAGVTQFPSHSVIEKGQTVTLRCDPISGHDNLYWYRRVMGKEIKFLLHFVKESKQDESGMPNNRFLAERTGGTYSTLKVQPAELEDSGVYFCASSRGLATYNEQFFGPGTRLTVL.

This sequence joins TRBV2 and TRBJ1-1; D might be TRBD1 (5 bases). This CDR3 comprises 14 residues. Looked up from germline, CDR1 is SNHLY and CDR2 is FYNNEI. V was pared by 7 bases and J by 5 bases, with 17 bases between. Here the CDR3 DNA reads TGTGCCAGCAAGATGGACACATTGTCTACTGAAGCTTTCTTT. Its translation: CASKMDTLSTEAFF.

The chain carries TRBV6-6 and TRBJ1-2, with 8 bases matching TRBD1. The CDR3 covers 15 residues. In germline, CDR1 is MNHNY, CDR2 SVGAGI (reference sequence). With 3 bases clipped from V and 2 bases from J, the junction kept 5 bases outside the gene matches. The CDR3 reads CASSYSGGRNYGYTF. As DNA, the CDR3 is TGTGCCAGCAGTTATTCAGGGGGCAGGAACTATGGCTACACCTTC.

This rearrangement joins TRBV6-1 to TRBJ2-7; 8 bases map to TRBD1. V lost 4 bases and J lost 6; bases outside the gene matches: 8. The germline V gene has CDR1 MNHNS and CDR2 SASEGT. This CDR3 contains 14 residues. CDR3 residues: CASSGPTGGGEQYF. DNA for the CDR3: TGTGCCAGCAGTGGACCCACAGGGGGAGGCGAGCAGTACTTC.